The clone carrying this TCR beta chain was seen many times. Its matching antigen is unknown. The record originates from a study of regulatory T cells in long-lasting Graves disease. Time point denoted: newly diagnosed GD, antithyroid drugs for less than 3 months. PBMC RNA served as the TCR library source. HTBI primers from iRepertoire and Arm-PCR of CDR3 regions yielded the TCR beta libraries. TCRdb fed the multiplex PCR reads into MiXCR, producing one record per CDR3 protein. The sample yields roughly 440,000 distinct CDR3 sequences, 15% to 20% seen once. Study observations and caveats: In persistent patients, shared public clonotypes (around 2,500) outnumbered those in new patients (around 1,000). Patients with persistent Graves' had lower TCR diversity than newly diagnosed patients.

This sample also belongs to another study, concerning T cells in Graves' hyperthyroidism and ophthalmopathy.

Here the sequenced sample was peripheral blood mononuclear cells (PBMCs), taken at new diagnosis, from a patient treated with antithyroid drugs. The clonotype was recovered from a woman between 18 and 29 years old with Graves disease.

CDR3 coding DNA: TGTGCCAGCAGCTTAGTCCCACTAGCTACGAATGAGCAGTTCTTC. Translated: CASSLVPLATNEQFF. The chain has TRBV7-2 and TRBJ2-1; tentative D call: TRBD2 (6 bases). Trimming cost V 1 base and J 7 bases, with 14 bases left between them. Germline CDR1 reads SGHTA; CDR2 reads FQGNSA. The CDR3 has 15 amino acids.